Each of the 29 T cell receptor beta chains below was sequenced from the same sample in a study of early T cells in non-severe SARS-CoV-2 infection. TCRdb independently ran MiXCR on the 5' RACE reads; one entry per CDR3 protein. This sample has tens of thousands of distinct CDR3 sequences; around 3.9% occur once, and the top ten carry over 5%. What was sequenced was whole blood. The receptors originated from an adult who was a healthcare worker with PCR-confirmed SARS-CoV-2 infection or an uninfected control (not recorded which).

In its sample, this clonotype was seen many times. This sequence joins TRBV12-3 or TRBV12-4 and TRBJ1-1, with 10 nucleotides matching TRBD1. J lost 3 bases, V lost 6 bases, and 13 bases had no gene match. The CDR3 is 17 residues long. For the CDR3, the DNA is TGTGCCAGCAGCCCTCACCGACAGGGGGCAAAGGACACTGAAGCTTTCTTT. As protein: CASSPHRQGAKDTEAFF.

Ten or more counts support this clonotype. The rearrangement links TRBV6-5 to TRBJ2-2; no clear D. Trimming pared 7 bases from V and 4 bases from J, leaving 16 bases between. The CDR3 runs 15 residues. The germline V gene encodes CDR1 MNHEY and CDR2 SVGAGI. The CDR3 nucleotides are TGTGCCAGCAACCCCGGACCGGAAATCACCGGGGAGCTGTTTTTT. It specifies CASNPGPEITGELFF.

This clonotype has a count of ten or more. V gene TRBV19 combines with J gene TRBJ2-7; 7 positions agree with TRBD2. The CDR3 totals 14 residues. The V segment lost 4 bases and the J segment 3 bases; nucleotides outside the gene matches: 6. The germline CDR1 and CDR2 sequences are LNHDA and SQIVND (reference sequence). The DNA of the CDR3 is TGTGCCAGTAGTAGCGCTAGCGGATACTACGAGCAGTACTTC. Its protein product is CASSSASGYYEQYF.

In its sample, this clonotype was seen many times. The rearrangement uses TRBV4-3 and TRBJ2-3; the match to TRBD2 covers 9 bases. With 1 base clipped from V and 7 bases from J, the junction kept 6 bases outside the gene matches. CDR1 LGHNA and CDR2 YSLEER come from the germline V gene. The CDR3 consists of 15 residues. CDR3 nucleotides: TGCGCCAGCAGCCAAGCAAGCGGGGGGCTGAATACGCAGTATTTT. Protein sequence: CASSQASGGLNTQYF.

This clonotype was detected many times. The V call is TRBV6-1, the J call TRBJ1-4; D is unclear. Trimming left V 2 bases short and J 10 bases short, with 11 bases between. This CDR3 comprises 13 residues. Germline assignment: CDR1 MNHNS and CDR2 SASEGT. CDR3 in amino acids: CASSERTGGKLFF. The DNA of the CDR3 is TGTGCCAGCAGTGAAAGGACTGGTGGAAAACTGTTTTTT.

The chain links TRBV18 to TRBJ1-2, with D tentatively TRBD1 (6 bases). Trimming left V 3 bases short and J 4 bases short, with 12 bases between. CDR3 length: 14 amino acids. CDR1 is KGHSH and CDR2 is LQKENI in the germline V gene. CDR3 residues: CASSPNGQSYGYTF. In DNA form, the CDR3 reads TGTGCCAGCTCACCCAACGGACAGAGCTATGGCTACACCTTC.

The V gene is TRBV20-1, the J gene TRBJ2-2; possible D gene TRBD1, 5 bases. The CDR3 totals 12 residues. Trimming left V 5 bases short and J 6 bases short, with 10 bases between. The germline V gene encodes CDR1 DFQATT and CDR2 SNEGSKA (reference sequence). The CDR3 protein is CSAPDRPGELFF. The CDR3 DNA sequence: TGCAGTGCTCCAGACAGACCCGGGGAGCTGTTTTTT.

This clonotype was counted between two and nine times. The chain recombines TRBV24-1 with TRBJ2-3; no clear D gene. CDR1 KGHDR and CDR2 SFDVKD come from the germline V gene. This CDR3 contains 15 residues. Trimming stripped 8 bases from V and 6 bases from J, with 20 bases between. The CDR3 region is CATTPWSPSLDTQYF. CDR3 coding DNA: TGTGCCACCACCCCTTGGAGCCCCTCCTTGGATACGCAGTATTTT.

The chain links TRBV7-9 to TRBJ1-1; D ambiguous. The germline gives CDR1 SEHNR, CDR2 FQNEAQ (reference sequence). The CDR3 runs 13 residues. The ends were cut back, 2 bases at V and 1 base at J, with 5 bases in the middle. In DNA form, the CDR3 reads TGTGCCAGCAGCTTACAGGAGAACACTGAAGCTTTCTTT. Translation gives CASSLQENTEAFF.

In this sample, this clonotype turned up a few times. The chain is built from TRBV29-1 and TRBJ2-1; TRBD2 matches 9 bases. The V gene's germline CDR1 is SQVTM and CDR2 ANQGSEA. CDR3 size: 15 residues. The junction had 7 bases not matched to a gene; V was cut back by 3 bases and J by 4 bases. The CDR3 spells CSVELASGTYNEQFF. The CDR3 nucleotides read TGCAGCGTTGAGCTTGCTAGCGGGACTTACAATGAGCAGTTCTTC.

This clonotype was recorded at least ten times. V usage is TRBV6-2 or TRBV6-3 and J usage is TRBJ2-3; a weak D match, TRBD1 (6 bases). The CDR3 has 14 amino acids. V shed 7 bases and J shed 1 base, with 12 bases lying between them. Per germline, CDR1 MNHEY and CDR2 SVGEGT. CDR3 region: CASTDRPRTDTQYF. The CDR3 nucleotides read TGTGCCAGCACGGACAGACCTCGCACAGATACGCAGTATTTT.

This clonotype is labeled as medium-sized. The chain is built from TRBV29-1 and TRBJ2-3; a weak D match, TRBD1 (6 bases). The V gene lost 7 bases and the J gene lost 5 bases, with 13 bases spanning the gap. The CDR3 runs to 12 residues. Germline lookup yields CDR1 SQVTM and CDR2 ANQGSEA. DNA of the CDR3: TGCAGCGATCAGGGGCTGGGAGATACGCAGTATTTT. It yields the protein CSDQGLGDTQYF.

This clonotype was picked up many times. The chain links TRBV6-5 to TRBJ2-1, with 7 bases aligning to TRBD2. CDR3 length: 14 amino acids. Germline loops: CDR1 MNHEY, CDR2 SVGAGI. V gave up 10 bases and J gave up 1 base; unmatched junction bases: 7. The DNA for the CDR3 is TGTGCCACCAAACTAGCGCAGTCCTACAATGAGCAGTTCTTC. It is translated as CATKLAQSYNEQFF.

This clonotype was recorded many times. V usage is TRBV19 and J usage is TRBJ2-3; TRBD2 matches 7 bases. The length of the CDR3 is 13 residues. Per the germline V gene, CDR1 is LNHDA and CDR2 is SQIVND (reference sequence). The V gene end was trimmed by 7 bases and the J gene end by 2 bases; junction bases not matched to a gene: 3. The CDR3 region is CASTGGITDTQYF. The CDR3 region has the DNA TGTGCCAGTACCGGGGGGATCACAGATACGCAGTATTTT.

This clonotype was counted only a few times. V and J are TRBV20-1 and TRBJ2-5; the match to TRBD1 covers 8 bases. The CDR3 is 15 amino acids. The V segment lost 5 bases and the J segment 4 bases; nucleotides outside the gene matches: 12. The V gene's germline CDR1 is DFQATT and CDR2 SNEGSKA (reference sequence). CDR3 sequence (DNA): TGCAGTGCTGTTGCAGGGGGCGAAGTTAGAGAGACCCAGTACTTC. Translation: CSAVAGGEVRETQYF.

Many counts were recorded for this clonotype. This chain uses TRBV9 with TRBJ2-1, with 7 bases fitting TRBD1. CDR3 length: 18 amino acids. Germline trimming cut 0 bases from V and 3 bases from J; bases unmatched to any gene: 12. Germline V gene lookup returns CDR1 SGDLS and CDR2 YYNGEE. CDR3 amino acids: CASSVASVGGQLYNEQFF. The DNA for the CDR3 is TGTGCCAGCAGCGTAGCTTCCGTAGGGGGACAGCTCTACAATGAGCAGTTCTTC.

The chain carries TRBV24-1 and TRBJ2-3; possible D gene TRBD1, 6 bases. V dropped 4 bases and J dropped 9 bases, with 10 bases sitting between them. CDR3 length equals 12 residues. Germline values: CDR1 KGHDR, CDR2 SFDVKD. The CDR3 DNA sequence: TGTGCCACCAGTGAAACAGGGTGGACGCAGTATTTT. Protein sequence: CATSETGWTQYF.

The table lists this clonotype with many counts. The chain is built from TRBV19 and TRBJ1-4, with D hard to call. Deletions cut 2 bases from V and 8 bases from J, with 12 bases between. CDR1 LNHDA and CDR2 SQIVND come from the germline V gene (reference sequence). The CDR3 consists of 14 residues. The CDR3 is CASSITGAREKLFF. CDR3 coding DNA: TGTGCCAGTAGTATAACGGGCGCAAGGGAAAAACTGTTTTTT.

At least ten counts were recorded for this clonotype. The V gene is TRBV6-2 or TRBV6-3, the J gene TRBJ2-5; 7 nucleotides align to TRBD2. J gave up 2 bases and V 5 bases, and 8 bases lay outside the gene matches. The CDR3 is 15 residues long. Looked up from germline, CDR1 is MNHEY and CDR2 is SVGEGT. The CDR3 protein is CASSKPGLHQETQYF. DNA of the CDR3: TGTGCCAGCAGTAAGCCGGGACTACATCAAGAGACCCAGTACTTC.

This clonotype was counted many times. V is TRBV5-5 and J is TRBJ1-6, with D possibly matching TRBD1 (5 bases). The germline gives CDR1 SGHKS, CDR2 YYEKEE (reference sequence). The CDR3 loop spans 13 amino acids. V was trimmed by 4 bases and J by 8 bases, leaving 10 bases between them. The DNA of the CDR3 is TGTGCCAGCAGCGGAGAGGGGCATTCACCCCTCCACTTT. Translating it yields CASSGEGHSPLHF.

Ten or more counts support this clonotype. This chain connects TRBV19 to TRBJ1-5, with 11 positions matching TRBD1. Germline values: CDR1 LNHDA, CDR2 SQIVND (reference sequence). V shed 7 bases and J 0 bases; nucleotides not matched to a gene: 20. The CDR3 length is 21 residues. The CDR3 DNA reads TGTGCCAGTACCTTACGATCGGATGGACAGGGGGCTCTTTATAGCAATCAGCCCCAGCATTTT. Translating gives CASTLRSDGQGALYSNQPQHF.

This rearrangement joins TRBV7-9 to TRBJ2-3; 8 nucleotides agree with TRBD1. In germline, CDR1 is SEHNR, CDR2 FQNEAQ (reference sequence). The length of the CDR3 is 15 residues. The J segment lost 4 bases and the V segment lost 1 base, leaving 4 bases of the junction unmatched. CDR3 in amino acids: CASSLGQGNADTQYF. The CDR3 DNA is TGTGCCAGCAGCTTAGGACAGGGGAACGCAGATACGCAGTATTTT.

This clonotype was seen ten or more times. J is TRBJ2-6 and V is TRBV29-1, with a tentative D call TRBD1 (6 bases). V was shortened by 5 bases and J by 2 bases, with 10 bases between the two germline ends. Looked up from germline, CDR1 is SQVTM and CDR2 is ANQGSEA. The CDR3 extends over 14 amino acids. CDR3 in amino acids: CSVRTGTGANVLTF. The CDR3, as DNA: TGCAGCGTTAGAACAGGGACTGGGGCCAACGTCCTGACTTTC.

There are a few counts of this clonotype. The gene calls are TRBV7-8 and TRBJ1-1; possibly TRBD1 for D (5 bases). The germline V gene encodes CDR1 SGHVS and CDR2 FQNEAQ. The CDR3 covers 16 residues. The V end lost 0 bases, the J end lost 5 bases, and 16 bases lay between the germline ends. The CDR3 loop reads CASSLARGDGGTEAFF. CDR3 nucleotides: TGTGCCAGCAGCTTAGCCAGAGGAGACGGGGGGACTGAAGCTTTCTTT.

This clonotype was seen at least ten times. CDR3 sequence: CAWKENMNTEAFF. Written as DNA, the CDR3 is TGTGCCTGGAAGGAGAACATGAACACTGAAGCTTTCTTT. This chain uses TRBV30 with TRBJ1-1; no reliable D call. This CDR3 contains 13 residues. The germline CDR1 and CDR2 sequences are GTSNPN and SVGIG (reference sequence). V was shortened by 4 bases and J by 0 bases, with 9 bases between the two germline ends.

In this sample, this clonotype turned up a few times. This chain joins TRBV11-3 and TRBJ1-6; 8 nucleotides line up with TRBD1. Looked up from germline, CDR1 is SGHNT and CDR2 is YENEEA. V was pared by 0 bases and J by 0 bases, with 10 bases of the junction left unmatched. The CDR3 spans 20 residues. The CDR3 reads CASSLEGPDRGFSYNSPLHF. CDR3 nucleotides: TGTGCCAGCAGCTTAGAGGGGCCAGACAGGGGTTTCTCCTATAATTCACCCCTCCACTTT. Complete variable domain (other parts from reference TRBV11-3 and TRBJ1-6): EAGVVQSPRYKIIEKKQPVAFWCNPISGHNTLYWYLQNLGQGPELLIRYENEEAVDDSQLPKDRFSAERLKGVDSTLKIQPAELGDSAVYLCASSLEGPDRGFSYNSPLHFGNGTRLTVT.

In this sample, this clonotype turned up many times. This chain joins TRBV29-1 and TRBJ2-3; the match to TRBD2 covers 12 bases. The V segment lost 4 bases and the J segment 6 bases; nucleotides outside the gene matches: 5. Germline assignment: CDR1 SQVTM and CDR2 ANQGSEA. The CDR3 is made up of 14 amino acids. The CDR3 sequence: CSVVGLAGYDTQYF. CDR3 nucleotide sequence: TGCAGCGTTGTGGGACTAGCGGGTTATGATACGCAGTATTTT.

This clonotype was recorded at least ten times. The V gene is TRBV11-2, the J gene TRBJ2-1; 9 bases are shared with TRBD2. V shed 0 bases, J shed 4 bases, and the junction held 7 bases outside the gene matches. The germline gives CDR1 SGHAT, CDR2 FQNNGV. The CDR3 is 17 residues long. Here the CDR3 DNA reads TGTGCCAGCAGCTTAGATCGACTAGCGGAAATATACAATGAGCAGTTCTTC. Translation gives CASSLDRLAEIYNEQFF.

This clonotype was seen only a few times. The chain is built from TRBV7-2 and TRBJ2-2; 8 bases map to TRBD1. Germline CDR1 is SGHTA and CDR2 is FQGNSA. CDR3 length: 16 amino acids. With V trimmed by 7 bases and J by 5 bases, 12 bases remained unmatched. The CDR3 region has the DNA TGTGCCAGCAACCAACCGGGGACAGGAGTGACCGGGGAGCTGTTTTTT. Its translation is CASNQPGTGVTGELFF.